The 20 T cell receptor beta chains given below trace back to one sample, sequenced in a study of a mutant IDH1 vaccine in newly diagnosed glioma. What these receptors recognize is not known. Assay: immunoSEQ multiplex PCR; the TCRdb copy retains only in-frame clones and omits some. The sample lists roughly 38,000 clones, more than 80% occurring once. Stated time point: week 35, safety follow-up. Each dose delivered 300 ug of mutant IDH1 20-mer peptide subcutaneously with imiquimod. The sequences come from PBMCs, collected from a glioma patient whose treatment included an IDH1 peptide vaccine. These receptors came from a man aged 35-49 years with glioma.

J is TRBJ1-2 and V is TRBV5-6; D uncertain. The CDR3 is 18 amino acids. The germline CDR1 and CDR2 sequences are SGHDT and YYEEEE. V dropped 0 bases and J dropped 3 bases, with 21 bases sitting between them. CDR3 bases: TGTGCCAGCAGCTTGGCCGAGCAGGCACCACCTTTATACTATGGCTACACCTTC. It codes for CASSLAEQAPPLYYGYTF.

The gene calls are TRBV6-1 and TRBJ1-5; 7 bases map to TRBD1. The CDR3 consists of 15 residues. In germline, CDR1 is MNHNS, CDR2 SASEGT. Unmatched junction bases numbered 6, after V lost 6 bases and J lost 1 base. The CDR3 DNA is TGTGCCAGCAGGTCCGACAGGGTGAGCAATCAGCCCCAGCATTTT. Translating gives CASRSDRVSNQPQHF.

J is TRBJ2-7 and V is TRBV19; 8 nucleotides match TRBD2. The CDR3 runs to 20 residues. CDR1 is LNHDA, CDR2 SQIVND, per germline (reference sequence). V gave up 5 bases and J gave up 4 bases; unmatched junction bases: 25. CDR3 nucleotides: TGTGCCAGTAGTCCATATTCAGGCGGGGGGACCCGGTCACCCCATTACGAGCAGTACGTC. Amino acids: CASSPYSGGGTRSPHYEQYV.

The CDR3 region is CSCRGGARWGTDTQYF. The CDR3 DNA is TGCAGCTGTCGGGGGGGGGCGCGCTGGGGCACAGATACGCAGTATTTT. The chain employs TRBV29-1 and TRBJ2-3, with 8 bases aligning to TRBD2. The J segment lost 1 base and the V segment lost 8 bases, leaving 14 bases of the junction unmatched. Germline CDR1 reads SQVTM; CDR2 reads ANQGSEA. The CDR3 has 16 residues.

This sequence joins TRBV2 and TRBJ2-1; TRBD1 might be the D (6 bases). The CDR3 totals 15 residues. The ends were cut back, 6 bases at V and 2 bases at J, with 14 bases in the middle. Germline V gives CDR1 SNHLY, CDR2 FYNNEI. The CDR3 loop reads CASRDSLGPYNEQFF. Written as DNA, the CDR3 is TGTGCCAGCAGGGACAGTTTAGGGCCCTACAATGAGCAGTTCTTC.

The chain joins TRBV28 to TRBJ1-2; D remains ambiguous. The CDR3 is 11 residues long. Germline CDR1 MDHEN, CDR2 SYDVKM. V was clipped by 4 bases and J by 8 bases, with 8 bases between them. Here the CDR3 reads CASSSLPGYTF. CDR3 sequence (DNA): TGTGCCAGCAGTTCCCTCCCGGGCTACACCTTC.

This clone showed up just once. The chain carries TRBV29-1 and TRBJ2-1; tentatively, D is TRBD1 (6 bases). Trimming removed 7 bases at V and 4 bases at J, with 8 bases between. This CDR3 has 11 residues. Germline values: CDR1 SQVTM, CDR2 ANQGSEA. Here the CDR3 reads CSGTVYNEQFF. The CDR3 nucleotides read TGCAGCGGGACAGTGTACAATGAGCAGTTCTTC.

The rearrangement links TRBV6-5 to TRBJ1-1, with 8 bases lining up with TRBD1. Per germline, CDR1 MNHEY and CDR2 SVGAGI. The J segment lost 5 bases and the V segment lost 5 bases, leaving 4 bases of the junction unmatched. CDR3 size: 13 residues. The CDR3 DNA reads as TGTGCCAGCAGTCGACAGGGGACGACTGAAGCTTTCTTT. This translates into CASSRQGTTEAFF.

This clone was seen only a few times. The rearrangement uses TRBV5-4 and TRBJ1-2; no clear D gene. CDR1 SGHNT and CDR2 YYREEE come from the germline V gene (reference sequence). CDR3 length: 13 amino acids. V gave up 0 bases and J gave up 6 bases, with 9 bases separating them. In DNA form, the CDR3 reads TGTGCCAGCAGCTTGGAGGCAGGCCATGGCTACACCTTC. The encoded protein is CASSLEAGHGYTF.

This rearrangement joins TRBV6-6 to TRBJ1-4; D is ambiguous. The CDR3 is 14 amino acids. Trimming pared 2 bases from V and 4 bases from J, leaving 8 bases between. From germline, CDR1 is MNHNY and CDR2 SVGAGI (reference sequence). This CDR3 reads CASSYNGYNEKLFF. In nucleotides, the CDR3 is TGTGCCAGCAGTTACAATGGATATAATGAAAAACTGTTTTTT.

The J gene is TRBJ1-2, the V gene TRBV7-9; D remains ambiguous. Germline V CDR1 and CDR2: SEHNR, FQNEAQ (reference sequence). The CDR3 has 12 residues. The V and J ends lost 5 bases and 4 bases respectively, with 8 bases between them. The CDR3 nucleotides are TGTGCCAGCAGCCCGGGAACCTATGGCTACACCTTC. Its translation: CASSPGTYGYTF.

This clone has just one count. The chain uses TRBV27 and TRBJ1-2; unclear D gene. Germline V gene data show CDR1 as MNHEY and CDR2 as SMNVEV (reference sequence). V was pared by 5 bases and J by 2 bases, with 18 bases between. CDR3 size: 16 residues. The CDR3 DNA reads TGTGCCAGCAGTCCCCGGACGGGAACGGGGAACTATGGCTACACCTTC. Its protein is CASSPRTGTGNYGYTF.

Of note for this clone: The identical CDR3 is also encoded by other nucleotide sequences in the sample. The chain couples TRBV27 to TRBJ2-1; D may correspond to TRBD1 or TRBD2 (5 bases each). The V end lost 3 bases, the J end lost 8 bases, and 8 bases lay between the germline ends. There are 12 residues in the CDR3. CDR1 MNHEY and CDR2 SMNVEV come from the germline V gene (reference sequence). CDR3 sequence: CASSFRGDEQFF. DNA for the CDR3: TGTGCCAGCAGTTTCAGAGGGGATGAGCAGTTCTTC.

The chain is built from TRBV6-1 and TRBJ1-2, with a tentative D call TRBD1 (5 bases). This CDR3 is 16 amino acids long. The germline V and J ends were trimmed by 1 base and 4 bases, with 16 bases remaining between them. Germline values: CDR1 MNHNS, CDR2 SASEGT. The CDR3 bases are TGTGCCAGCAGTGAAGAGGGTCTACGGGGACCCTATGGCTACACCTTC. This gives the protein CASSEEGLRGPYGYTF.

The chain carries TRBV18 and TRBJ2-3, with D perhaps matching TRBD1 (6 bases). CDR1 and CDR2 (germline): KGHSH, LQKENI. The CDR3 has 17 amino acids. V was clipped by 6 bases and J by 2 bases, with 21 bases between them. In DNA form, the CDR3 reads TGTGCCAGCTCGCCCTCGCAACCGGGACACCCCACAGATACGCAGTATTTT. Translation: CASSPSQPGHPTDTQYF.

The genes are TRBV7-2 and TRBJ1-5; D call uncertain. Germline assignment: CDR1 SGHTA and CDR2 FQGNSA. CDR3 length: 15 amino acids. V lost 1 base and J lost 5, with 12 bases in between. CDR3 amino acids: CASSLESAAYQPQHF. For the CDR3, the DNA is TGTGCCAGCAGCTTAGAATCGGCAGCCTATCAGCCCCAGCATTTT.

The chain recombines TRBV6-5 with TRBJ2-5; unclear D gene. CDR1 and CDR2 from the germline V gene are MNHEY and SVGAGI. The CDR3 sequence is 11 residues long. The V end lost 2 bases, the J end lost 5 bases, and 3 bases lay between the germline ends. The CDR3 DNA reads TGTGCCAGCAGTTACAAGGAGACCCAGTACTTC. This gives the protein CASSYKETQYF.

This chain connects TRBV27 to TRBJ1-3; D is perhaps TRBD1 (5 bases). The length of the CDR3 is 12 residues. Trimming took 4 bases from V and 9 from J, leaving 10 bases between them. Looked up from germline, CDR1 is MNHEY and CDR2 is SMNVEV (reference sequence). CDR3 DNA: TGTGCCAGCAGTTCAACTGGGGGCACCATATATTTT. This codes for CASSSTGGTIYF.

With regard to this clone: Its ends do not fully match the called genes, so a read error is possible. In DNA form, the CDR3 reads TGTGCCTCTTCCCCGGCGGCGAACGCTGAAGCTTTCTTT. It encodes CASSPAANAEAFF. V usage is TRBV6-1 and J usage is TRBJ1-1; D gene uncertain. Germline V CDR1 and CDR2: MNHNS, SASEGT. CDR3 length: 13 amino acids.

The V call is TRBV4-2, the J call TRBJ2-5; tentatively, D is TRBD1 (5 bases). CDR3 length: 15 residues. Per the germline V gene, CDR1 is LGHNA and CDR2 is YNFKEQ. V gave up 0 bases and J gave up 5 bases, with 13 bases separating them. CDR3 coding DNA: TGTGCCAGCAGCCAAGATGGGCAGTCAGGGGAGACCCAGTACTTC. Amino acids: CASSQDGQSGETQYF.